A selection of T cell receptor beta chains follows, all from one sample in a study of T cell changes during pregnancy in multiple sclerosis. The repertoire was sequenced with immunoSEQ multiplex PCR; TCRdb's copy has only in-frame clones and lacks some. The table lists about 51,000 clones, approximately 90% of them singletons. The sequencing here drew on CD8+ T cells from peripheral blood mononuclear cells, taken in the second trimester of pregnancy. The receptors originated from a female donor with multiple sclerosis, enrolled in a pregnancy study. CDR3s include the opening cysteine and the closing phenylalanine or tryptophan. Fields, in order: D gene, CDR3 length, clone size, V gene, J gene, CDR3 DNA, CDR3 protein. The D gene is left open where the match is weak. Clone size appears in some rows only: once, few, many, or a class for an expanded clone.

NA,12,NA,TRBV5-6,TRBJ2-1,TGTGCCAGCAGCTCCGTCTACAATGAGCAGTTCTTC,CASSSVYNEQFF
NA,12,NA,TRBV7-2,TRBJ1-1,TGTGCCAGCAGGGAGGGGAACACTGAAGCTTTCTTT,CASREGNTEAFF
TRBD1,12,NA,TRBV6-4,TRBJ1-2,TGTGCCAGCAGTGACCAGGGGGCCGGCTACACCTTC,CASSDQGAGYTF
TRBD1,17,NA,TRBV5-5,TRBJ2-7,TGTGCCAGCAGCGCGGGACCGGGACAGGAAGATCCTTACGAGCAGTACTTC,CASSAGPGQEDPYEQYF
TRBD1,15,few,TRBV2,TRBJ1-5,TGTGCCAGCAGGGGGGGACAGGGCAGCAATCAGCCCCAGCATTTT,CASRGGQGSNQPQHF
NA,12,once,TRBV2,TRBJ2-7,TGTGCCAGCAGCACTATAGCGTCCGAGCAGTACTTC,CASSTIASEQYF
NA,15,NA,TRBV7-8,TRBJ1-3,TGTGCCAGCAGCCTAGACAGGTTCTCTGGAAACACCATATATTTT,CASSLDRFSGNTIYF
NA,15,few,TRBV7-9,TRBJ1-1,TGTGCCAGCAGCCAGGGCGCCGCAGCCCGGCCTGAAGCTTTCTTT,CASSQGAAARPEAFF
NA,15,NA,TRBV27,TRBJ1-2,TGTGCCAGCAGTTTATCGGGGACATACCACTATGGCTACACCTTC,CASSLSGTYHYGYTF
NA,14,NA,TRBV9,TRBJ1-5,TGTGCCAGCAGCGGGTACTATAGCAATCAGCCCCAGCATTTT,CASSGYYSNQPQHF
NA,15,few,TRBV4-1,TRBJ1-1,TGCGCCAGCAACCACCCGGGGGGCCCCGACACTGAAGCTTTCTTT,CASNHPGGPDTEAFF
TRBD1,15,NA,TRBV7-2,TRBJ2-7,TGTGCCAGCAGCTCTCCCGGACAGGGGAACTACGAGCAGTACTTC,CASSSPGQGNYEQYF
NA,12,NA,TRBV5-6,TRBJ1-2,TGTGCCAGCGTTCAGGGGAACTATGGCTACACCTTC,CASVQGNYGYTF
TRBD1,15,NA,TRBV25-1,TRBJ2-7,TGTGCCAGCAGCTACCCTGGACAGGGAAGTTACGAGCAGTACTTC,CASSYPGQGSYEQYF
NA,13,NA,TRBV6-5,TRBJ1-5,TGTGCCAGCAGTTACACAGTCGATCAGCCCCAGCATTTT,CASSYTVDQPQHF
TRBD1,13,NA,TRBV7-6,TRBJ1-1,TGTGCCAGCAGCTCAACCGGGACAGGAGAAGCTTTCTTT,CASSSTGTGEAFF
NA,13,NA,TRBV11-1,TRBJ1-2,TGTGCCAGCAGTTTAGCCCCTATTGATGGCTACACCTTC,CASSLAPIDGYTF
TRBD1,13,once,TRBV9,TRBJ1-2,TGTGCCAGCAGCGTCCAGGGGGCCCATGGCTACACCTTC,CASSVQGAHGYTF
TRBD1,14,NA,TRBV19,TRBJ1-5,TGTGCCAGTACCCCGGGACAGCTCAATCAGCCCCAGCATTTT,CASTPGQLNQPQHF
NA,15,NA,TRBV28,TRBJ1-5,TGTGCCAGCAGTGACGATTACTATTGGAATCAGCCCCAGCATTTT,CASSDDYYWNQPQHF
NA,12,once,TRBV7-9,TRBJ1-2,TGTGCCAGCAGCTCAGGGGTCCGTGGCTACACCTTC,CASSSGVRGYTF
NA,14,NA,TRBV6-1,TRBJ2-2,TGTGCCAGCAGGGCCGCTAGAGAAACGGGGGAGCTGTTTTTT,CASRAARETGELFF
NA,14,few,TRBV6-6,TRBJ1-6,TGTGCCAGCAGCCTGGACAACGATTATTCACCCCTCCACTTT,CASSLDNDYSPLHF
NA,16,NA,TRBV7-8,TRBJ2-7,TGTGCCAGCAGACTGGGGGACTTTTCGAACCCCTACGAGCAGTACTTC,CASRLGDFSNPYEQYF
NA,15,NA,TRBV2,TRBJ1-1,TGTGCCAGCAGCGACGACCGGAGGTCAGACACTGAAGCTTTCTTT,CASSDDRRSDTEAFF
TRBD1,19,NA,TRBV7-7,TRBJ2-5,TGTGCTAGCAGCTTAATCCGTAGGGGGACAGGGGATCTCCAAGAGACCCAGTACTTC,CASSLIRRGTGDLQETQYF
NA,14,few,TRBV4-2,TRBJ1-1,TGTGCCAGCAGCCAAGTTTCGGCAGGCGCTGAAGCTTTCTTT,CASSQVSAGAEAFF
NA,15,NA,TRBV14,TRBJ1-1,TGTGCCAGCAGGTACACAGGGTCAGAGAACACTGAAGCTTTCTTT,CASRYTGSENTEAFF
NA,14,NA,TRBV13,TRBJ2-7,TGTGCCAGCACCCAGGGCTCAGCGCTTTACGAGCAGTACTTC,CASTQGSALYEQYF
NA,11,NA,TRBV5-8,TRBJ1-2,TGTGCCAGCAGCTTGGTTAGGGAGGTTCCCTTC,CASSLVREVPF
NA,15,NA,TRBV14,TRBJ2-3,TGTGCCAGCAGCCAGACTGACAGGTGGGGAGATACGCAGTATTTT,CASSQTDRWGDTQYF
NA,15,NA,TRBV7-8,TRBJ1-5,TGTGCCAGCAGTACAATACCCCTACGGGGGCAGCCCCAGCATTTT,CASSTIPLRGQPQHF
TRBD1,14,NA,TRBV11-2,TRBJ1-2,TGTGCCAGCAGCGTCGGACAGGGGGCGCTTGGCTACACCTTC,CASSVGQGALGYTF
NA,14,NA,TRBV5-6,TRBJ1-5,TGTGCCAGCAGCTTGGGGGCAGGGTCTCGGTCCCAGCATTTT,CASSLGAGSRSQHF
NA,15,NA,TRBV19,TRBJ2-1,TGTGCCAGTAGCAAGCTCCAGGGGAATTACAATGAGCAGTTCTTC,CASSKLQGNYNEQFF
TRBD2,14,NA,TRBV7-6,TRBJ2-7,TGTGCCAGCAGCACTAGCGGGGGGACCTACGAGCAGTACTTC,CASSTSGGTYEQYF
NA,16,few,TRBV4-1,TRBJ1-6,TGCGCCAGCAGCCAAGATCGAACGGGTGGGAATTCACCCCTCCACTTT,CASSQDRTGGNSPLHF
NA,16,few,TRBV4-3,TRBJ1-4,TGCGCCAGCAGCCAAGACCCCTCAGGGACTAATGAAAAACTGTTTTTT,CASSQDPSGTNEKLFF
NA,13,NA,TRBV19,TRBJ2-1,TGTGCCAGTAGTCGCGGGGTCGGCAATGAGCAGTTCTTC,CASSRGVGNEQFF
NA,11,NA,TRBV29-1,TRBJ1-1,TGCAGCGTTGTGACGGGGAATGAAGCTTTCTTT,CSVVTGNEAFF